The 25 T cell receptor beta chains below were found in one sample sequenced in a study of blood T cell repertoires in COVID-19. Profiling relied on immunoSEQ multiplex PCR, and the TCRdb table lists in-frame clones only, not all of them. Among 150,000 to 200,000 clones listed, about four fifths were seen once. Sequencing was done on a sample of peripheral blood. The receptors originated from a woman aged 35 to 49 with COVID-19, enrolled during active disease.

The V call is TRBV4-1, the J call TRBJ1-4, with TRBD1 matching over 8 bases. The germline V gene encodes CDR1 MGHRA and CDR2 YSYEKL. The CDR3 is 15 residues long. The V gene end was trimmed by 3 bases and the J gene end by 5 bases; junction bases not matched to a gene: 5. The CDR3 loop is CASSHGDRQNEKLFF. In nucleotides, the CDR3 is TGCGCCAGCAGCCACGGGGACAGGCAGAATGAAAAACTGTTTTTT.

This chain uses TRBV5-4 with TRBJ2-3, with TRBD2 as a possible D gene (5 bases). The CDR3 extends over 15 amino acids. From germline, CDR1 is SGHNT and CDR2 YYREEE (reference sequence). The V end was cut by 1 base, the J end by 4 bases, with 13 bases between. CDR3 loop: CASSLSLARSDTQYF. The CDR3 bases are TGTGCCAGCAGCTTGAGTCTAGCTAGGTCAGATACGCAGTATTTT. The full variable domain, rest sourced from reference TRBV5-4 and TRBJ2-3, is ETGVTQSPTHLIKTRGQQVTLRCSSQSGHNTVSWYQQALGQGPQFIFQYYREEENGRGNFPPRFSGLQFPNYSSELNVNALELDDSALYLCASSLSLARSDTQYFGPGTRLTVL.

The rearrangement joins TRBV7-9 to TRBJ1-5; the D is unclear. Germline CDR1 SEHNR, CDR2 FQNEAQ (reference sequence). CDR3 length equals 12 residues. The V end lost 1 base, the J end lost 6 bases, and 4 bases lay between the germline ends. The CDR3 region is CASSLDSQPQHF. CDR3 nucleotides: TGTGCCAGCAGCTTAGACAGTCAGCCCCAGCATTTT. Looking up the rest from reference TRBV7-9 and TRBJ1-5 gives the full variable domain: DTGVSQNPRHKITKRGQNVTFRCDPISEHNRLYWYRQTLGQGPEFLTYFQNEAQLEKSRLLSDRFSAERPKGSFSTLEIQRTEQGDSAMYLCASSLDSQPQHFGDGTRLSIL.

The rearrangement links TRBV30 to TRBJ1-1; 7 bases are a match to TRBD1. This CDR3 comprises 13 residues. Germline V lookup: CDR1 GTSNPN, CDR2 SVGIG (reference sequence). V was pared by 8 bases and J by 1 base, with 7 bases of the junction left unmatched. The CDR3 sequence: CAQTGQANTEAFF. The CDR3 DNA reads TGTGCCCAAACCGGACAGGCGAACACTGAAGCTTTCTTT. Using reference TRBV30 and TRBJ1-1 for the parts outside the CDR3, the full variable domain is SQTIHQWPATLVQPVGSPLSLECTVEGTSNPNLYWYRQAAGRGLQLLFYSVGIGQISSEVPQNLSASRPQDRQFILSSKKLLLSDSGFYLCAQTGQANTEAFFGQGTRLTVV.

V usage is TRBV4-2 and J usage is TRBJ2-1, with D maybe TRBD2 (6 bases). With 4 bases removed from V and 5 bases from J, the gap between germline ends came to 12 bases. This CDR3 contains 14 residues. Germline V gene lookup returns CDR1 LGHNA and CDR2 YNFKEQ. CDR3: CASSPNGLNNEQFF. In DNA form, the CDR3 reads TGTGCCAGCAGCCCGAACGGACTAAACAATGAGCAGTTCTTC.

The chain is built from TRBV10-1 and TRBJ2-7; TRBD1 agrees at 7 bases. Germline CDR1 is WNHNN and CDR2 is SYGVQD (reference sequence). This CDR3 has 14 residues. V lost 2 bases, J lost 5 bases, and 6 bases stayed unmatched. The chain's CDR3 is CASSEPGTADEQYF. In DNA form, the CDR3 reads TGCGCCAGCAGTGAGCCAGGGACAGCCGACGAGCAGTACTTC.

The gene calls are TRBV5-1 and TRBJ1-2, with D unresolved. This CDR3 comprises 14 residues. V was trimmed by 0 bases and J by 6 bases, leaving 12 bases between them. Per the germline V gene, CDR1 is SGHRS and CDR2 is YFSETQ. CDR3: CASSLDLGGDGYTF. CDR3 nucleotide sequence: TGCGCCAGCAGCTTGGACCTGGGAGGAGATGGCTACACCTTC.

The chain couples TRBV30 to TRBJ1-6; no clear D. V shed 0 bases and J shed 5 bases, with 5 bases lying between them. Germline V CDR1 and CDR2: GTSNPN, SVGIG (reference sequence). This CDR3 is 13 amino acids long. The CDR3 loop reads CAWSVTDNSPLHF. The CDR3, as DNA: TGTGCCTGGAGTGTTACGGATAATTCACCCCTCCACTTT.

CDR3 sequence: CATSRGSLAGIYNEQFF. The CDR3 coding sequence is TGTGCCACCAGCAGAGGCTCCCTAGCGGGGATCTACAATGAGCAGTTCTTC. The chain links TRBV15 to TRBJ2-1; 9 positions match TRBD2. The CDR3 length is 17 residues. V trimming: 1 base; J trimming: 3 bases; junction bases outside the gene matches: 7. Germline CDR1 is LNHNV and CDR2 is YYDKDF (reference sequence).

This clone was recorded a few times. The chain uses TRBV19 and TRBJ2-3; the match to TRBD1 covers 9 bases. The CDR3 extends over 14 amino acids. Germline assignment: CDR1 LNHDA and CDR2 SQIVND (reference sequence). V lost 8 bases, J lost 1 base, and 4 bases stayed unmatched. The CDR3 loop is CASRWTGGTDTQYF. CDR3 nucleotide sequence: TGTGCCAGTCGATGGACAGGGGGCACAGATACGCAGTATTTT.

V usage is TRBV7-3 and J usage is TRBJ2-5, with D maybe TRBD2 (5 bases). The CDR3 spans 14 residues. Germline V gives CDR1 SGHTA, CDR2 FQGTGA. Trimming shortened V by 5 bases and J by 5 bases, and 15 bases separated the two germline ends. CDR3 region: CASSPGRGFETQYF. For the CDR3, the DNA is TGTGCCAGCAGCCCGGGTCGCGGGTTTGAGACCCAGTACTTC.

The chain uses TRBV7-3 and TRBJ2-1; TRBD2 matches 7 bases. The J segment lost 9 bases and the V segment lost 5 bases, leaving 13 bases of the junction unmatched. This CDR3 has 15 amino acids. The V gene's germline CDR1 is SGHTA and CDR2 FQGTGA. The CDR3 spells CASSPMALASGEQFF. CDR3 nucleotide sequence: TGTGCCAGCAGCCCCATGGCACTAGCGAGCGGTGAGCAGTTCTTC.

V usage is TRBV6-5 and J usage is TRBJ2-2; 12 nucleotides agree with TRBD1. The ends lost 9 bases at V and 4 bases at J; junction bases unmatched: 3. The V gene's germline CDR1 is MNHEY and CDR2 SVGAGI. The CDR3 is 14 amino acids. The CDR3 DNA reads TGTGCCAGGGGACAGGGGGCAGGCACCGGGGAGCTGTTTTTT. Residues: CARGQGAGTGELFF.

This chain connects TRBV20-1 to TRBJ2-3, with 9 bases that match TRBD2. CDR1 is DFQATT, CDR2 SNEGSKA, per germline (reference sequence). The V gene end was trimmed by 3 bases and the J gene end by 0 bases; junction bases not matched to a gene: 4. The CDR3 runs to 15 residues. CDR3 sequence: CSASRRGGSTDTQYF. The CDR3 DNA reads as TGCAGTGCTAGTCGGCGGGGGGGCAGCACAGATACGCAGTATTTT.

The chain couples TRBV10-2 to TRBJ1-3, with D possibly being TRBD1 (6 bases). Trimming took off 2 bases at V and 0 bases at J, with 11 bases between the two ends. The CDR3 runs to 16 residues. The V gene's germline CDR1 is WSHSY and CDR2 SAAADI. The CDR3 DNA is TGCGCCAGCAGTGAGGGGGGCCCTTTCTCTGGAAACACCATATATTTT. This sequence encodes CASSEGGPFSGNTIYF.

V usage is TRBV5-1 and J usage is TRBJ2-3, with 12 bases identical to TRBD2. CDR3 size: 16 residues. Germline values: CDR1 SGHRS, CDR2 YFSETQ. V lost 3 bases and J lost 2; bases outside the gene matches: 4. The DNA for the CDR3 is TGCGCCAGCAGCTGGGGGACTAGCGGGTTCACAGATACGCAGTATTTT. This codes for CASSWGTSGFTDTQYF.

The chain joins TRBV3-1 (or the pseudogene TRBV3-2) to TRBJ2-1, with 8 bases fitting TRBD2. This CDR3 has 15 amino acids. The trim removed 6 bases at V and 1 base at J, leaving 5 bases unmatched. Per the germline V gene, CDR1 is LGHDT and CDR2 is YNNKEL (reference sequence). The CDR3 here is CASSLTSESYNEQFF. For the CDR3, the DNA is TGTGCCAGCAGTCTGACTAGCGAGTCCTACAATGAGCAGTTCTTC.

This clone was detected many times. J is TRBJ1-1 and V is TRBV11-1; weak D call: TRBD1 (6 bases). The CDR3 consists of 13 residues. Germline V CDR1 and CDR2: SGHAT, FQDESV (reference sequence). V gave up 5 bases and J gave up 2 bases, with 9 bases separating them. The DNA of the CDR3 is TGTGCCAGCAGCCTGGGACATAACACTGAAGCTTTCTTT. It specifies CASSLGHNTEAFF. Variable domain in full (rest from reference TRBV11-1 and TRBJ1-1): EAEVAQSPRYKITEKSQAVAFWCDPISGHATLYWYRQILGQGPELLVQFQDESVVDDSQLPKDRFSAERLKGVDSTLKIQPAELGDSAMYLCASSLGHNTEAFFGQGTRLTVV.

This clone occurred once. The rearrangement uses TRBV3-1 (or the pseudogene TRBV3-2) and TRBJ2-5, with 8 bases fitting TRBD1. V was clipped by 8 bases and J by 4 bases; unmatched bases: 12. This CDR3 is 15 amino acids long. Germline V lookup: CDR1 LGHDT, CDR2 YNNKEL (reference sequence). The CDR3 region has the DNA TGTGCCAGCCAGGAGTGGACAGGGCTTGCAGAGACCCAGTACTTC. Protein product: CASQEWTGLAETQYF.

This sequence joins TRBV2 and TRBJ2-7, with 8 bases matching TRBD2. Germline V gene data show CDR1 as SNHLY and CDR2 as FYNNEI. The CDR3 consists of 15 residues. Trimming cost V 4 bases and J 5 bases; bases outside gene matches: 10. This CDR3 reads CASSGRGGGLHEQYF. The CDR3 coding sequence is TGTGCCAGCAGTGGACGGGGGGGTGGGCTCCACGAGCAGTACTTC.

V and J are TRBV19 and TRBJ1-2, with a weak D call TRBD1 (5 bases). Trimming cost V 10 bases and J 8 bases, with 20 bases left between them. The germline CDR1 and CDR2 sequences are LNHDA and SQIVND (reference sequence). The CDR3 runs 13 residues. The CDR3 DNA is TGTGCCACCCGACAGTTTCTCCTTTCGGGCTACACCTTC. Encoded protein: CATRQFLLSGYTF.

The CDR3 protein is CASSPGTGPNTGELFF. The CDR3 coding sequence is TGTGCCAGCAGCCCAGGGACAGGGCCTAACACCGGGGAGCTGTTTTTT. The chain uses TRBV11-3 and TRBJ2-2, with 9 positions matching TRBD1. V lost 5 bases and J lost 2; bases outside the gene matches: 6. This CDR3 region has 16 residues. Germline V gene sequence: CDR1 SGHNT, CDR2 YENEEA.

The gene calls are TRBV3-1 (or the pseudogene TRBV3-2) and TRBJ2-2, with a weak D call TRBD2 (6 bases). The CDR3 sequence is 12 residues long. The V end lost 5 bases, the J end lost 13 bases, and 14 bases lay between the germline ends. Germline CDR1 reads LGHDT; CDR2 reads YNNKEL (reference sequence). The CDR3 nucleotides are TGTGCCAGCAGCACCGCGGGGTTGGGGCTGTTTTTT. Encoded protein: CASSTAGLGLFF.

The chain has TRBV14 and TRBJ2-7, with D perhaps matching TRBD2 (6 bases). Germline values: CDR1 SGHDN, CDR2 FVKESK. Trimming took 4 bases from V and 2 from J, leaving 21 bases between them. The CDR3 contains 17 residues. The CDR3 reads CASSPSGESGPAYEQYF. The CDR3 bases are TGTGCCAGCAGCCCGTCGGGGGAGTCGGGACCCGCCTACGAGCAGTACTTC.

The rearrangement uses TRBV5-6 and TRBJ2-7, with D maybe TRBD2 (6 bases). Trimming took off 4 bases at V and 6 bases at J, with 26 bases between the two ends. Germline V gene data show CDR1 as SGHDT and CDR2 as YYEEEE. The CDR3 sequence is 17 residues long. CDR3 residues: CASSPLGVGSRGTEQYV. CDR3 in DNA: TGTGCCAGCAGCCCCCTGGGGGTCGGGAGTCGGGGAACCGAGCAGTACGTC.